These 17 T cell receptor beta chains came from one sample sequenced in a study of post-analysis software for immune sequencing data. Notes on the study in general: Higher frequency in patients than in controls was seen for about five TRBV segments, with TRBV5-6, TRBV5-1 and TRBV20-1 among them.

Their cognate antigens are unknown. Unique-molecular-identifier-tagged TCR beta cDNA libraries were used. TCRdb analysed the PCR reads with MiXCR anew, one entry per CDR3 protein. The repertoire holds fewer than 700,000 distinct CDR3 sequences, with around 40% as singletons. The sample comprised blood. The receptors stem from a girl aged 10 to 17 with multiple sclerosis.

V is TRBV4-2 and J is TRBJ1-4; D is possibly TRBD1 (5 bases). CDR1 and CDR2 (germline): LGHNA, YNFKEQ. V was trimmed by 1 base and J by 0 bases, leaving 15 bases between them. This CDR3 contains 18 residues. CDR3 in DNA: TGTGCCAGCAGCCAAGCTGAGGGGACTGGGACAACTAATGAAAAACTGTTTTTT. This translates into CASSQAEGTGTTNEKLFF.

This clonotype was observed a few times. The gene calls are TRBV20-1 and TRBJ2-3, with D unclear. The V and J ends lost 1 base and 4 bases respectively, with 3 bases between them. Germline V gene data show CDR1 as DFQATT and CDR2 as SNEGSKA (reference sequence). The CDR3 consists of 11 residues. The CDR3 DNA follows: TGCAGTGCTAGAGCCTCAGATACGCAGTATTTT. Its protein product is CSARASDTQYF.

The V call is TRBV9, the J call TRBJ1-6, with 7 bases that match TRBD1. The CDR3 runs 16 residues. CDR1 is SGDLS and CDR2 is YYNGEE in the germline V gene. Trimming removed 2 bases from V and 10 bases from J; junction bases left unmatched: 12. Here the CDR3 reads CASSVSPWDRGSPLHF. CDR3 nucleotide sequence: TGTGCCAGCAGCGTGAGTCCCTGGGACAGAGGATCACCCCTCCACTTT.

J is TRBJ1-2 and V is TRBV6-5, with D perhaps TRBD1 (5 bases). Germline-derived CDR1 and CDR2 are MNHEY and SVGAGI. The ends were cut back, 0 bases at V and 5 bases at J, with 10 bases in the middle. CDR3 length: 14 residues. The CDR3 is CASSYSRGRYGYTF. The CDR3 DNA sequence: TGTGCCAGCAGTTACTCGAGGGGACGGTATGGCTACACCTTC.

This clonotype was detected only a few times. The chain has TRBV29-1 and TRBJ1-2; D is unresolved. The CDR3 totals 12 residues. CDR1 and CDR2 from the germline V gene are SQVTM and ANQGSEA. Trimming removed 6 bases at V and 6 bases at J, with 14 bases between. The CDR3 here is CSVWTLRHGYTF. The CDR3 DNA is TGCAGCGTGTGGACGCTCAGGCATGGCTACACCTTC.

This clonotype was seen a handful of times. The chain recombines TRBV20-1 with TRBJ2-3; 7 bases agree with TRBD2. Germline V gene data show CDR1 as DFQATT and CDR2 as SNEGSKA (reference sequence). After removal of 6 bases from V and 2 bases from J, the junction contained 2 bases not matched to a gene. This CDR3 region has 12 residues. CDR3 coding DNA: TGCAGTGCGACTAGCTACACAGATACGCAGTATTTT. As protein: CSATSYTDTQYF.

This clonotype has just a few counts. The chain has TRBV6-5 and TRBJ2-5; a weak D match, TRBD2 (6 bases). CDR3 size: 19 residues. The ends were cut back, 0 bases at V and 5 bases at J, with 25 bases in the middle. In germline, CDR1 is MNHEY, CDR2 SVGAGI. The CDR3 sequence: CASSYSGGGRDSLEETQYF. The CDR3 nucleotides are TGTGCCAGCAGTTACTCGGGCGGTGGCCGGGACTCCCTGGAGGAGACCCAGTACTTC.

The table lists this clonotype with a few counts. V gene TRBV12-3 or TRBV12-4 combines with J gene TRBJ2-1; no firm D call. This CDR3 contains 12 residues. V lost 8 bases and J 8 bases, leaving 13 bases between the germline ends. CDR3 sequence reads: CASSHLRDEQFF. The CDR3 nucleotides are TGTGCCAGCTCTCATCTAAGGGATGAGCAGTTCTTC.

This clonotype came up a few times. The V and J genes are TRBV6-1 and TRBJ1-2, with D possibly being TRBD1 (5 bases). Germline V gene lookup returns CDR1 MNHNS and CDR2 SASEGT. This CDR3 comprises 16 residues. V dropped 5 bases and J dropped 4 bases, with 20 bases sitting between them. In nucleotides, the CDR3 is TGTGCCAGCAGTACCCCTCGGGACCGCAGGTTCTATGGCTACACCTTC. Translation: CASSTPRDRRFYGYTF.

J is TRBJ2-4 and V is TRBV3-1, with 8 bases fitting TRBD2. The J call may not be correct, given that the DNA end is closer to TRBJ2-5. The germline V gene has CDR1 LGHDT and CDR2 YNNKEL (reference sequence). There are 16 residues in the CDR3. This CDR3 reads CASSQVQRGPQETQYF. In nucleotides, the CDR3 is TGTGCCAGCAGCCAAGTCCAGCGGGGGCCCCAAGAGACCCAGTACTTC.

This chain joins TRBV6-1 and TRBJ2-6; TRBD1 matches 8 bases. The CDR3 has 13 residues. V gave up 5 bases and J gave up 11 bases; unmatched junction bases: 5. CDR1 MNHNS and CDR2 SASEGT come from the germline V gene. The CDR3 here is CASSLSTGDVLTF. The CDR3 DNA follows: TGTGCCAGCAGTCTATCGACAGGGGACGTCCTGACTTTC.

This clonotype was seen a single time. The genes are TRBV6-5 and TRBJ2-5; the match to TRBD2 covers 9 bases. This CDR3 spans 15 amino acids. V lost 10 bases, J lost 3 bases, and 12 bases stayed unmatched. Germline-derived CDR1 and CDR2 are MNHEY and SVGAGI. CDR3 nucleotides: TGTGCCACTCTAGGGGCGGCTAGCGGGGAAGAGACCCAGTACTTC. It specifies CATLGAASGEETQYF.

CDR3 sequence: CASSERGMRHEQYF. Written as DNA, the CDR3 is TGTGCCAGCAGTGAGCGGGGGATGAGACACGAGCAGTACTTC. The chain links TRBV6-1 to TRBJ2-7; TRBD2 matches at 7 bases. V shed 3 bases and J 5 bases; nucleotides not matched to a gene: 7. The germline V gene has CDR1 MNHNS and CDR2 SASEGT. The length of the CDR3 is 14 residues.

This rearrangement joins TRBV11-2 to TRBJ2-1; the D is unclear. There are 13 residues in the CDR3. V was pared by 5 bases and J by 3 bases, with 8 bases between. Per germline, CDR1 SGHAT and CDR2 FQNNGV. The CDR3: CASSQRRYNEQFF. The CDR3 region has the DNA TGTGCCAGCAGCCAGCGCCGCTACAATGAGCAGTTCTTC.

The V call is TRBV20-1, the J call TRBJ2-5, with TRBD2 matching over 7 bases. There are 12 residues in the CDR3. The ends lost 4 bases at V and 4 bases at J; junction bases unmatched: 3. The germline V gene encodes CDR1 DFQATT and CDR2 SNEGSKA (reference sequence). The CDR3 spells CSATGGGETQYF. The CDR3 DNA sequence: TGCAGTGCTACGGGGGGTGGAGAGACCCAGTACTTC.

This clonotype has a handful of counts. The V and J genes are TRBV2 and TRBJ2-1, with TRBD1 as a possible D gene (6 bases). Germline loops: CDR1 SNHLY, CDR2 FYNNEI. Trimming took 6 bases from V and 8 from J, leaving 14 bases between them. This CDR3 has 13 residues. This CDR3 is CASSGQRWDEQFF. As DNA, the CDR3 is TGTGCCAGCAGCGGACAGCGTTGGGATGAGCAGTTCTTC.

V gene TRBV7-9 combines with J gene TRBJ2-1; 9 nucleotides agree with TRBD1. V lost 2 bases to trimming and J lost 5 bases; unmatched junction nucleotides: 10. Germline CDR1 is SEHNR and CDR2 is FQNEAQ (reference sequence). The CDR3 is 17 amino acids. The CDR3: CASSLWTGAGVDNEQFF. Here the CDR3 DNA reads TGTGCCAGCAGCTTATGGACAGGGGCAGGTGTTGACAATGAGCAGTTCTTC.